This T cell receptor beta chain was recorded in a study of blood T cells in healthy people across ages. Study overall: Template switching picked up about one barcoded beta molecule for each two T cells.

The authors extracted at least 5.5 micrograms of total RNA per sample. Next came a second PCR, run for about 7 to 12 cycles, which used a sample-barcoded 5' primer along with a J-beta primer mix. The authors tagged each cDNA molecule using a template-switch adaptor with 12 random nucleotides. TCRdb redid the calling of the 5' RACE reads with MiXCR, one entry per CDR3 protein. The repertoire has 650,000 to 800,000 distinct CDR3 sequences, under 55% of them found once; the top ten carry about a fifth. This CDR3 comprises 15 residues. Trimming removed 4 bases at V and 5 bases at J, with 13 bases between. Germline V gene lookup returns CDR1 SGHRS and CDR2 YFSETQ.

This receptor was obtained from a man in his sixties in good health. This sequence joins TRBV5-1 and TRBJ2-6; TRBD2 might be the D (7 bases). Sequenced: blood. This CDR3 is CASSRGGVWANVLTF. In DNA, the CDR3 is TGCGCCAGCAGCCGAGGGGGGGTCTGGGCCAACGTCCTGACTTTC.